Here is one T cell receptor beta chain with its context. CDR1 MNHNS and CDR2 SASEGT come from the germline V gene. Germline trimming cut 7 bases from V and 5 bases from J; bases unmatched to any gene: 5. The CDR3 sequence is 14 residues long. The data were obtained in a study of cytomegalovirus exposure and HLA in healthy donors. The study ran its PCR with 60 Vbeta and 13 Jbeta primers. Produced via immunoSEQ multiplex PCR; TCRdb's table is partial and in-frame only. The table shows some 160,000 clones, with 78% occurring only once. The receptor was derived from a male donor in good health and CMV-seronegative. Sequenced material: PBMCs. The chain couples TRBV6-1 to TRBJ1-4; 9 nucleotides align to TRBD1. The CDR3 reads CASIPGQGNEKLFF. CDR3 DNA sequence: TGTGCCAGCATTCCGGGACAGGGAAATGAAAAACTGTTTTTT.